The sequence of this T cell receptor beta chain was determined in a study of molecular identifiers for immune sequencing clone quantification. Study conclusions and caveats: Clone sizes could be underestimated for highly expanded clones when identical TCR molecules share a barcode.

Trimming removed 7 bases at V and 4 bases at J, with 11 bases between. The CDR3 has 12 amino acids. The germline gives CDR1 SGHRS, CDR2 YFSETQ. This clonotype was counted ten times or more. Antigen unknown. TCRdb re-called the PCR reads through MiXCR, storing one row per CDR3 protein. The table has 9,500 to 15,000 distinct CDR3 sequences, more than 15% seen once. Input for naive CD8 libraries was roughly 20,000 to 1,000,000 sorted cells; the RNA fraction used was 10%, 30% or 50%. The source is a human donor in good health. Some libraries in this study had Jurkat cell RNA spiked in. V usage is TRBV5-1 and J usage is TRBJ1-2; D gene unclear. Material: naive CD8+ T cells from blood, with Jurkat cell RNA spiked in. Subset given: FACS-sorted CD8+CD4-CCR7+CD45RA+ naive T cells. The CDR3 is CASGNGAYGYTF. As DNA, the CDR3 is TGCGCCAGCGGGAACGGAGCCTATGGCTACACCTTC.